This T cell receptor (beta chain) is from a study of a mutant IDH1 vaccine in newly diagnosed glioma. Time point specified: week 5, during vaccination. A single vaccine dose contained 300 ug of mutant IDH1 20-mer peptide, and topical imiquimod was used with it. The study enrolled donors with new WHO grade 3 or 4 IDH1-mutant, ATRX-lost astrocytomas. Study-level results: Among all patients, vaccine-induced immune responses occurred in roughly 93%.

Assay: immunoSEQ multiplex PCR; the TCRdb copy retains only in-frame clones and omits some. The data show 30,000 to 35,000 clones, about four fifths seen once. Worth noting for this clone: Its antigen remains unknown.

Source: PBMCs, taken from a glioma patient whose treatment included an IDH1 peptide vaccine. This receptor was taken from a man between 25 and 39 years old with glioma.

This CDR3 is CASSRSGAPREQYF. The CDR3 DNA follows: TGCGCCAGCAGCCGGTCAGGAGCCCCGCGCGAGCAGTACTTC. This chain joins TRBV5-1 and TRBJ2-7; D gene ambiguous. Trimming took off 4 bases at V and 6 bases at J, with 17 bases between the two ends. This CDR3 comprises 14 residues. Germline values: CDR1 SGHRS, CDR2 YFSETQ.